This T cell receptor beta chain emerged from a study of T and B cells in COVID-19 patients. Study details: Critical illness requiring mechanical ventilation or extracorporeal membrane oxygenation affected three fifths of the roughly 20 active-infection patients. Findings and limits, study-wide: Patients with COVID-19 reportedly showed strongly skewed T cell receptor beta variable and joining gene usage.

This clonotype was counted at least ten times. Its target is unknown. The V and J ends lost 2 bases and 3 bases, in that order; junction bases with no gene match: 1. The CDR3 covers 14 residues. From germline, CDR1 is SGHVS and CDR2 FNYEAQ. Multiplex PCR with BIOMED2 TRB-A/B primer pools amplified TRB rearrangements. TCRdb fed the multiplex PCR reads into MiXCR, producing one record per CDR3 protein. The sample consists of about 13,000 distinct CDR3 sequences, about 25% of them appearing once. From blood, about 250-550 ng of genomic DNA served as TRB template. The receptor's source is a human donor who had recovered from COVID-19. The V call is TRBV7-6, the J call TRBJ2-5, with 9 bases lining up with TRBD2. The sequenced material came from blood. The CDR3 DNA reads TGTGCCAGCAGCTTAAGACTAGCGGAAGAGACCCAGTACTTC. It codes for CASSLRLAEETQYF.